This T cell receptor (beta chain) was profiled in a study of CD8+CD57+ T cells in acquired aplastic anemia. Study-wide findings and caveats: Patients and controls turned out to have some 30 CD8+ CDR3 sequences in common.

Selection for sequencing was limited to patients who had shown CD8+CD57+ cell expansion by flow cytometry. Germline V gene lookup returns CDR1 SNHLY and CDR2 FYNNEI. The CDR3 runs 14 residues. Trimming stripped 4 bases from V and 0 bases from J, with 7 bases between. In regard to this clonotype: No antigen is known for it.

Genomic DNA, serving as template, underwent TCR beta VDJ and CDR3 profiling. TCRdb called the reads again in MiXCR, with one record for every CDR3 protein. The repertoire has a few hundred thousand distinct CDR3 sequences, approximately 32% of them found once; the top ten carry 0.82%. Sequencing was carried out using sorted CD4+, CD8+, or CD8+CD57+ T cells (not recorded which) from PBMCs. The chain employs TRBV2 and TRBJ1-5; D remains ambiguous. The sequence derives from a human donor with aplastic anemia. CDR3 protein: CASSALNSNQPQHF. CDR3 sequence (DNA): TGTGCCAGCAGTGCGTTGAATAGCAATCAGCCCCAGCATTTT.